The rows below give T cell receptor beta chains drawn from one sample of a study of control samples from healthy donors and cancer patients. Profiled with immunoSEQ multiplex PCR; TCRdb holds only in-frame clones, not every one. The data hold 110,000 or so clones, with roughly 90% observed a single time. The sequenced sample consisted of blood. Source of these receptors: a man in his fifties in good health. CDR3s include the opening cysteine and the closing phenylalanine or tryptophan. Each record gives: J gene, V gene, CDR3 protein.

TRBJ1-1 | TRBV2 | CASGTGFLNTEAFF
TRBJ2-3 | TRBV6-1 | CASSGLPGQSTDTQYF
TRBJ1-4 | TRBV7-2 | CASSIRSGTFNEKLFF
TRBJ1-2 | TRBV19 | CASSTGTVIIHYGYTF
TRBJ1-2 | TRBV5-8 | CASSLGYGTGRDGYTF
TRBJ2-7 | TRBV3-1/TRBV3-2 | CASSQVPGTATYEQYF
TRBJ2-3 | TRBV14 | CASSQGKDTQYF
TRBJ1-1 | TRBV6-5 | CASSRQGGNTEAFF
TRBJ2-2 | TRBV14 | CASSQLRPGMTTAGELFF
TRBJ1-1 | TRBV18 | CASSGGQPRNTEAFF
TRBJ2-5 | TRBV7-8 | CASSPLPRAETQYF
TRBJ1-6 | TRBV2 | CASSGILSPLHF
TRBJ2-3 | TRBV2 | CASSLGETQYF
TRBJ1-1 | TRBV6-5 | CASSYSRQQNTEAFF
TRBJ1-4 | TRBV10-3 | CAISTSPPNEKLFF
TRBJ1-5 | TRBV6-5 | CASSTGFGNQPQHF
TRBJ2-1 | TRBV19 | CASGQRGYNEQFF
TRBJ2-5 | TRBV19 | CASSLTGTRKETQYF
TRBJ2-1 | TRBV3-1/TRBV3-2 | CASSQVMFEQFF
TRBJ1-5 | TRBV27 | CASSTVSSNQPQHF
TRBJ1-1 | TRBV5-1 | CASSPQGGNTEAFF
TRBJ1-6 | TRBV7-8 | CASSLGYSPLHF
TRBJ1-1 | TRBV7-2 | CASGSEGFTEAFF
TRBJ1-5 | TRBV20-1 | CSASPSSNQPQHF
TRBJ2-2 | TRBV6-5 | CASSSGHPPGELFF
TRBJ1-6 | TRBV6-2/TRBV6-3 | CASSGPAGGYNSPLHF
TRBJ2-5 | TRBV5-1 | CASSAWGQQGETQYF
TRBJ1-2 | TRBV19 | CASSIGRGNYGYTF
TRBJ1-2 | TRBV7-2 | CASSFTGGTGYTF
TRBJ1-6 | TRBV6-1 | CASSEVFGQGAISPLHF
TRBJ2-2 | TRBV7-9 | CASSAREAGGPSAGELFF
TRBJ1-1 | TRBV29-1 | CSVDMLRQGTEAFF
TRBJ1-1 | TRBV6-5 | CASSYLAPGNTEAFF
TRBJ2-5 | TRBV7-6 | CASSLATGNIQETQYF
TRBJ1-2 | TRBV3-1/TRBV3-2 | CASSQPGGYGYTF
TRBJ1-5 | TRBV30 | CAWSGDTGQPQHF
TRBJ1-2 | TRBV5-5 | CASSLGPAEANYGYTF
TRBJ2-7 | TRBV19 | CASSTSRDRGKTYEQYF
TRBJ1-2 | TRBV15 | CATSRDPRGRLGYGYTF
TRBJ2-1 | TRBV7-2 | CASSLAQENEQFF
TRBJ2-2 | TRBV11-2 | CASSLRANTGELFF
TRBJ1-2 | TRBV4-1 | CASSQPQGAYGYTF
TRBJ2-2 | TRBV4-3 | CASSQDQAYTGELFF
TRBJ2-6 | TRBV27 | CASSLLDSGANVLTF
TRBJ2-1 | TRBV4-2 | CASSQEGVPSSYNEQFF
TRBJ1-1 | TRBV2 | CASAGQGLKAFF
TRBJ1-2 | TRBV27 | CASSPRDSNYGYTF
TRBJ2-7 | TRBV6-5 | CASRDRASREQYF
TRBJ1-4 | TRBV2 | CASRGFNEKLFF
TRBJ1-2 | TRBV3-1/TRBV3-2 | CASNQRAGDGYTF
TRBJ2-7 | TRBV12-3/TRBV12-4 | CASSFAGADEQYF
TRBJ1-4 | TRBV7-2 | CASSRGGRGGEKLFF
TRBJ2-1 | TRBV5-4 | CASSFYRRSDNEQFF
TRBJ1-2 | TRBV6-6 | CASSYSRAEPSVSYTF
TRBJ1-2 | TRBV6-5 | CASSYGQGASYGYTF
TRBJ2-7 | TRBV7-9 | CASRRDTSSYEQYF
TRBJ2-1 | TRBV29-1 | CSVGGGYNEQFF
TRBJ1-5 | TRBV5-1 | CASSLATGGGQPQHF
TRBJ2-3 | TRBV5-1 | CASSLVDSGGDTQYF
TRBJ2-5 | TRBV5-1 | CASSSGQGGETQYF